This TCR beta chain was sequenced in a study of early T cells in non-severe SARS-CoV-2 infection. Study information: The sequenced material was bulk RNA from unsorted whole blood, and its chains were unpaired. Study conclusions and caveats: Comparison of clonotypes with VDJdb favored anti-spike CD8 responses while missing private and CD4 specificities.

This clonotype was picked up many times. Antigen: not known. Researchers tagged individual cDNA molecules with unique molecular identifiers. TCRdb used MiXCR to reprocess the 5' RACE reads, holding one entry per CDR3 protein. The sample lists tens of thousands of distinct CDR3 sequences, approximately 6.3% occurring once. Specimen: whole blood. The source of this sequence is an adult who was a healthcare worker with PCR-confirmed SARS-CoV-2 infection or an uninfected control (not recorded which).

In nucleotides, the CDR3 is TGTGCCATCAGTGAGAGGGGGGATTCAACGCAGTATTTT. Amino acid sequence: CAISERGDSTQYF. The chain recombines TRBV10-3 with TRBJ2-3; D may match TRBD1 or TRBD2 (6 bases each). The CDR3 is made up of 13 amino acids. V dropped 2 bases and J dropped 9 bases, with 12 bases sitting between them. The germline V gene encodes CDR1 ENHRY and CDR2 SYGVKD.